This is a list of T cell receptor beta chains from one sample in a study of T-cell reconstitution after alpha-beta-depleted transplantation in children. One entry per CDR3 protein results from TCRdb running MiXCR on the PCR reads. The repertoire holds about 980,000 distinct CDR3 sequences, with less than 30% as singletons. The sequencing here drew on PBMCs, mostly from graft donor cells, taken 360 days after TCRalphabeta/CD19-depleted stem cell transplant. The receptors here all came from a boy in the first two years of life who had a stem cell transplant for SCID, so the T cells may come from the graft donor. Each CDR3 is given with its conserved first and last residue. The D gene is left open where the match is weak. Some rows have no size entry. The others give once, few or many, or a class for an expanded clone.

NA,few,TRBJ2-2,TRBV20-1,CSAQGQPNTGELFF,TGCAGTGCTCAGGGCCAGCCGAACACCGGGGAGCTGTTTTTT
TRBD1,NA,TRBJ2-3,TRBV5-1,CASSLPSDRGLTDTQYF,TGCGCCAGCAGCTTGCCCTCCGACAGGGGACTCACAGATACGCAGTATTTT
NA,NA,TRBJ1-1,TRBV3-1,CASSLTEWTEAFF,TGTGCCAGCAGCCTGACAGAGTGGACTGAAGCTTTCTTT
TRBD1,few,TRBJ2-5,TRBV5-1,CASSFRDRGQETQYF,TGCGCCAGCAGCTTTCGAGACAGGGGACAAGAGACCCAGTACTTC
NA,NA,TRBJ2-7,TRBV6-5,CASSYSGEGYEQYF,TGTGCCAGCAGTTACTCGGGCGAGGGCTACGAGCAGTACTTC
NA,NA,TRBJ2-7,TRBV20-1,CSARDIQGKVDEQYF,TGCAGTGCTAGAGATATCCAGGGTAAAGTCGACGAGCAGTACTTC
NA,few,TRBJ1-1,TRBV7-2,CASSVRGANTEAFF,TGTGCCAGCAGCGTAAGGGGCGCGAACACTGAAGCTTTCTTT
NA,NA,TRBJ2-7,TRBV5-1,CASSSGFEQYF,TGCGCCAGCAGCTCAGGGTTTGAGCAGTACTTC
NA,NA,TRBJ2-1,TRBV24-1,CATRRGQGEQFF,TGTGCCACTCGCAGGGGTCAAGGTGAGCAGTTCTTC
TRBD1,few,TRBJ2-3,TRBV7-8,CASSARQGVKFITSTDTQYF,TGTGCCAGCAGCGCCCGACAGGGGGTGAAATTTATTACTAGCACAGATACGCAGTATTTT
NA,once,TRBJ1-2,TRBV29-1,CSGLFLQGSYGYTF,TGCAGCGGCTTATTCTTACAGGGTTCCTATGGCTACACCTTC
NA,few,TRBJ2-1,TRBV20-1,CSATFPNEQFF,TGCAGTGCTACATTCCCCAATGAGCAGTTCTTC
NA,NA,TRBJ2-5,TRBV12-3/TRBV12-4,CASSLYRRQETQYF,TGTGCCAGCAGTTTATACAGGCGTCAAGAGACCCAGTACTTC
NA,NA,TRBJ2-1,TRBV5-1,CASSLDVGGYSYNEQFF,TGCGCCAGCAGCTTGGACGTAGGGGGTTACTCCTACAATGAGCAGTTCTTC
NA,NA,TRBJ1-1,TRBV29-1,CSVDGLNTEAFF,TGCAGCGTTGACGGCCTAAACACTGAAGCTTTCTTT
NA,many,TRBJ2-7,TRBV20-1,CSARDLAYEQYF,TGCAGTGCTAGAGATCTAGCGTACGAGCAGTACTTC
NA,NA,TRBJ2-7,TRBV7-9,CASSLADSSYEQYF,TGTGCCAGCAGCTTAGCCGACAGTTCCTACGAGCAGTACTTC
NA,NA,TRBJ1-2,TRBV7-9,CASSLDGPAGYGYTF,TGTGCCAGCAGCTTGGACGGACCCGCGGGATATGGCTACACCTTC
NA,NA,TRBJ2-2,TRBV12-3/TRBV12-4,CASRLPTGELFF,TGTGCCAGCAGGTTGCCTACCGGGGAGCTGTTTTTT
NA,many,TRBJ2-3,TRBV4-2,CASSGGAWDTQYF,TGTGCCAGCAGCGGGGGGGCCTGGGATACGCAGTATTTT
NA,NA,TRBJ2-1,TRBV5-1,CASSFWFLIRQYNEQFF,TGCGCCAGCAGCTTTTGGTTTTTGATTAGACAGTACAATGAGCAGTTCTTC
NA,few,TRBJ1-2,TRBV4-3,CASSQTRGGGGYTF,TGCGCCAGCAGCCAAACCCGTGGGGGCGGAGGCTACACCTTC